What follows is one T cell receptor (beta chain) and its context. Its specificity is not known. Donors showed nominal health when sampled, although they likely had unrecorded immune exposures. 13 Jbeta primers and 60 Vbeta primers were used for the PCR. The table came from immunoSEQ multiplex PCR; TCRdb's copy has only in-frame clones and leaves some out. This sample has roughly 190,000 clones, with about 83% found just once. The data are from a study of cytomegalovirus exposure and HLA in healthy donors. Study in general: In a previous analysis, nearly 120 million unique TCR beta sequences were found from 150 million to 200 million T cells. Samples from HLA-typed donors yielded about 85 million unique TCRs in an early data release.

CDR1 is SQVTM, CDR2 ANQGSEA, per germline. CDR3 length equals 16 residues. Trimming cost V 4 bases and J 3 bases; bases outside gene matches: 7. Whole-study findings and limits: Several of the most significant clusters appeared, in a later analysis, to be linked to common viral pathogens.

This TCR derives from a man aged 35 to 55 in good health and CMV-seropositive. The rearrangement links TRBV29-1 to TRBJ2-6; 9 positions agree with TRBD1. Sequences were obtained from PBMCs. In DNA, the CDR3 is TGCAGCGTTGTGAACAGGGGGCAGTTTGGGGCCAACGTCCTGACTTTC. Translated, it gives CSVVNRGQFGANVLTF.